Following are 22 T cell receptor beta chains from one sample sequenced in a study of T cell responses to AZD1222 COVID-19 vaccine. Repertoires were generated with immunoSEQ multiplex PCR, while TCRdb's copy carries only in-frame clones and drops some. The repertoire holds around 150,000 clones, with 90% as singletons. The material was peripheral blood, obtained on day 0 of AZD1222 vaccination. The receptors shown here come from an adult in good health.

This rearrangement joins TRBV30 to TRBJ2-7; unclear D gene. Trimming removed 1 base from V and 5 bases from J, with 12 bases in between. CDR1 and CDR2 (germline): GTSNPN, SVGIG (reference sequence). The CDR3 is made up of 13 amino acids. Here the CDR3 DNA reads TGTGCCTGGAGTGACCGGGCATCCAACGAGCAGTACTTC. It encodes CAWSDRASNEQYF.

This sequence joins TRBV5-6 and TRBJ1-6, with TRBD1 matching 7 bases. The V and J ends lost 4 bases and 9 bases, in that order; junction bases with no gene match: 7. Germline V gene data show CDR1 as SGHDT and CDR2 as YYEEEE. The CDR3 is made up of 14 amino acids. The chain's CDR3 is CASSPEGARSPLHF. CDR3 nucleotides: TGTGCCAGCAGCCCAGAGGGGGCGCGTTCACCCCTCCACTTT.

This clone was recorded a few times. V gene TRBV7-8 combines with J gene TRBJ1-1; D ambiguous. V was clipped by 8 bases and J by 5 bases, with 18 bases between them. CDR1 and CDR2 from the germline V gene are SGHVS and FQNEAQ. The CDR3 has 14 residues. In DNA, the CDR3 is TGTGCCAGCCTTCCTTTGTCCCTCGGGACTGAAGCTTTCTTT. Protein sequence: CASLPLSLGTEAFF.

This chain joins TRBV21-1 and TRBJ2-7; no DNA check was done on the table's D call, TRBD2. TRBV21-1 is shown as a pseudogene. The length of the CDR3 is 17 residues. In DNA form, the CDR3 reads TGTGCCAGCAGCAAAGAGAGCGGGACTAGCCCAAGTTACGAGCAGTACTTC. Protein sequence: CASSKESGTSPSYEQYF.

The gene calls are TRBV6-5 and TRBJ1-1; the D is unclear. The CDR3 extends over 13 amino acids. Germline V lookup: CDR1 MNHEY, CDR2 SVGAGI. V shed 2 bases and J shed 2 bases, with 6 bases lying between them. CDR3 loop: CASSYIRNTEAFF. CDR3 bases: TGTGCCAGCAGTTACATAAGAAACACTGAAGCTTTCTTT.

The CDR3 is CASSPIGGGREFF. The CDR3 DNA reads TGTGCCAGCTCACCAATTGGCGGGGGCCGGGAGTTCTTC. V and J are TRBV18 and TRBJ2-1; a possible D gene is TRBD2 (7 bases). V dropped 2 bases and J dropped 14 bases, with 16 bases sitting between them. Germline V gene lookup returns CDR1 KGHSH and CDR2 LQKENI. The CDR3 consists of 13 residues.

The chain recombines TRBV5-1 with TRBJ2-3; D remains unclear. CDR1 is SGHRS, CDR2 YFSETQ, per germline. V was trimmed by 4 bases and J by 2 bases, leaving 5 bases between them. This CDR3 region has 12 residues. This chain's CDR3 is CASSLDTDTQYF. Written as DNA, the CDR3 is TGCGCCAGCAGCCTCGACACAGATACGCAGTATTTT.

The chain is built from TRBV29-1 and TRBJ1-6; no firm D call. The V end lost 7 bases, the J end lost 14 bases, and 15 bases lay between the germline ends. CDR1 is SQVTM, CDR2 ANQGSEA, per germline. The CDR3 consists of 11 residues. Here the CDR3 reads CSARLGRALHF. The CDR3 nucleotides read TGCAGCGCCCGCTTAGGAAGGGCCCTCCACTTT.

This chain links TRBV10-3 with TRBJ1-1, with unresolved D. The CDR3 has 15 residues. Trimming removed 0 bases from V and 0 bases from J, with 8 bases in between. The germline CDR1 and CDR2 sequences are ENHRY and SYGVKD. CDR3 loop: CAISESSDMNTEAFF. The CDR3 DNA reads TGTGCCATCAGTGAGTCCTCAGACATGAACACTGAAGCTTTCTTT.

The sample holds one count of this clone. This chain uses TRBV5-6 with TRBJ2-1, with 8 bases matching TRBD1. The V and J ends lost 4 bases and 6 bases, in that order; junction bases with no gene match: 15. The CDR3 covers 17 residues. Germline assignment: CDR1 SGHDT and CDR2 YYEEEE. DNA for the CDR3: TGTGCCAGCAGCACAGGGACAGGTTACCCTTTAGGCAATGAGCAGTTCTTC. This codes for CASSTGTGYPLGNEQFF.

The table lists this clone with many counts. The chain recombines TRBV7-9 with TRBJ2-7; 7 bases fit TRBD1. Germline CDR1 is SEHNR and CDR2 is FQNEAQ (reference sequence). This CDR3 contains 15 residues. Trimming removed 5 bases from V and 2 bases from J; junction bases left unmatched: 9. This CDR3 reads CASSPTAGGPYEQYF. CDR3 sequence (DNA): TGTGCCAGCAGCCCCACCGCAGGGGGACCCTACGAGCAGTACTTC.

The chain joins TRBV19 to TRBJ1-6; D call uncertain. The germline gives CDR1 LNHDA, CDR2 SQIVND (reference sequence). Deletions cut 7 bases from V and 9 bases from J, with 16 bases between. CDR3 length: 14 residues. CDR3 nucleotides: TGTGCCAGTAATGTTTGGGGTACGGGTTCACCCCTCCACTTT. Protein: CASNVWGTGSPLHF.

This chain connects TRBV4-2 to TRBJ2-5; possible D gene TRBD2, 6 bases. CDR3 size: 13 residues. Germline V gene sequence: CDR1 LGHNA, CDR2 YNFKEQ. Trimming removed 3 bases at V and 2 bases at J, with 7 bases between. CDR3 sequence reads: CASSQGLQETQYF. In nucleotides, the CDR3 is TGTGCCAGCAGCCAGGGACTGCAAGAGACCCAGTACTTC.

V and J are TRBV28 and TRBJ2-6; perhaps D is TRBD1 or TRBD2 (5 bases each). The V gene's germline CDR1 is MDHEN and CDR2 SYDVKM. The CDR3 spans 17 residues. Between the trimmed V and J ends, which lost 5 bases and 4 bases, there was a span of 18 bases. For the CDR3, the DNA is TGTGCCAGCAGTCTCCTCCTGGGGGTGGAAGGGGCCAACGTCCTGACTTTC. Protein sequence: CASSLLLGVEGANVLTF.

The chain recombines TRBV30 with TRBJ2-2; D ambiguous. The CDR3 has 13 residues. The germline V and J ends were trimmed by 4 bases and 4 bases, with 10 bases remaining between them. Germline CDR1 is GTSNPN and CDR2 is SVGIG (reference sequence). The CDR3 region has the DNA TGTGCCTGGAAACCAGGTCGCACCGGGGAGCTGTTTTTT. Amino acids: CAWKPGRTGELFF.

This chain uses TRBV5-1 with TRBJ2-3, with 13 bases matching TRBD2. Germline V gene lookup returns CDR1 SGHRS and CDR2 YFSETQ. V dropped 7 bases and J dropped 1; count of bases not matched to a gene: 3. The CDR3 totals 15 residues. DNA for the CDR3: TGCGCCAGCCGACTAGCGGGAGGAGGCACAGATACGCAGTATTTT. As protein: CASRLAGGGTDTQYF.

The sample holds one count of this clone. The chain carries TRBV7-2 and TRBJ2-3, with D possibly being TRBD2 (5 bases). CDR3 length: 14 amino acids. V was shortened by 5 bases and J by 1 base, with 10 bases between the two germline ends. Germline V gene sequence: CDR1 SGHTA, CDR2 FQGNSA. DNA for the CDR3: TGTGCCAGCAGCCCAGCGGATCGCACAGATACGCAGTATTTT. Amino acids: CASSPADRTDTQYF.

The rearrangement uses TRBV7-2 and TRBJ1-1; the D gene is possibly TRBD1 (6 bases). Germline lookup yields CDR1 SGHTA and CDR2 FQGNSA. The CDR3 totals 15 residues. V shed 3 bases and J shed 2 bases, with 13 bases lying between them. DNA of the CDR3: TGTGCCAGCAGCTTTGCAACAGGGAGAAACACTGAAGCTTTCTTT. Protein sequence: CASSFATGRNTEAFF.

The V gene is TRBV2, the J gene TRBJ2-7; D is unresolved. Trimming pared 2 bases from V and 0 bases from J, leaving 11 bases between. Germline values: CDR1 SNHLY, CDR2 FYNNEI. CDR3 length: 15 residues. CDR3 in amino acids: CASSETAITSYEQYF. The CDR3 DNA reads TGTGCCAGCAGTGAAACAGCCATTACCTCCTACGAGCAGTACTTC.

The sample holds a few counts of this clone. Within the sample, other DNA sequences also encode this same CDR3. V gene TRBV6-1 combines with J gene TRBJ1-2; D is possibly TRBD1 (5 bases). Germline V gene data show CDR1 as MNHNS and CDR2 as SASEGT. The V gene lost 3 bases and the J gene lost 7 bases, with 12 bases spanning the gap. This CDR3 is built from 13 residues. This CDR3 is CASSDRDRAGYTF. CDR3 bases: TGTGCCAGCAGTGACAGGGATAGGGCTGGCTACACCTTC.

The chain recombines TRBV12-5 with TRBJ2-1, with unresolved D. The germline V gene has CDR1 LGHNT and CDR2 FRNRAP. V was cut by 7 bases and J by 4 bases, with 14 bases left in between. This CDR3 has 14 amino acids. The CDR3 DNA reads TGTGCTAGTGCCCCAGACAACCCTTACAATGAGCAGTTCTTC. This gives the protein CASAPDNPYNEQFF.

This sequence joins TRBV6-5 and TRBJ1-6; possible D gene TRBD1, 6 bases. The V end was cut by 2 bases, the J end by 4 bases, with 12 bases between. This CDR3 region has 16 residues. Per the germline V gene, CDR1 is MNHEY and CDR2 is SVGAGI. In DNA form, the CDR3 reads TGTGCCAGCAGTTACAAGGGGGAACGGTATAATTCACCCCTCCACTTT. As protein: CASSYKGERYNSPLHF.